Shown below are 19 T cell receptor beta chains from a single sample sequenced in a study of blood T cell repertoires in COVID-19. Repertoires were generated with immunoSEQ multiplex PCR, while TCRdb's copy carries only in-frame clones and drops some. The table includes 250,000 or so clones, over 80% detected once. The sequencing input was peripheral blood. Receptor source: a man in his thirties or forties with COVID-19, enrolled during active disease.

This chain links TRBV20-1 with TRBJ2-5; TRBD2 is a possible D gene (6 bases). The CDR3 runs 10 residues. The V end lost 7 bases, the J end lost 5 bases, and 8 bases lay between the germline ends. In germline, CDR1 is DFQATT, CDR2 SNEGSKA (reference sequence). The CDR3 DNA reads TGCAGTGTAGGGAGGGAGACCCAGTACTTC. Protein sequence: CSVGRETQYF.

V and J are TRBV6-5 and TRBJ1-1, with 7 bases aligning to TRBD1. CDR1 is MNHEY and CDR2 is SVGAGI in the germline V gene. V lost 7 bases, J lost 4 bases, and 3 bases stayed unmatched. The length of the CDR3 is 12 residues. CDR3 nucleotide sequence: TGTGCCAGCATGGACAGGACCACTGAAGCTTTCTTT. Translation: CASMDRTTEAFF.

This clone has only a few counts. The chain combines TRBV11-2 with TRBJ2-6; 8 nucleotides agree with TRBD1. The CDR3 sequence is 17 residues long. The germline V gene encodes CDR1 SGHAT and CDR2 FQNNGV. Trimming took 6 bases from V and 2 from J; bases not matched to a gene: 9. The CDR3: CASRSTGGRAGANVLTF. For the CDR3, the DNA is TGTGCCAGCAGGTCCACAGGGGGACGAGCTGGGGCCAACGTCCTGACTTTC. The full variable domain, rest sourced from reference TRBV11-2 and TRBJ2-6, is EAGVAQSPRYKIIEKRQSVAFWCNPISGHATLYWYQQILGQGPKLLIQFQNNGVVDDSQLPKDRFSAERLKGVDSTLKIQPAKLEDSAVYLCASRSTGGRAGANVLTFGAGSRLTVL.

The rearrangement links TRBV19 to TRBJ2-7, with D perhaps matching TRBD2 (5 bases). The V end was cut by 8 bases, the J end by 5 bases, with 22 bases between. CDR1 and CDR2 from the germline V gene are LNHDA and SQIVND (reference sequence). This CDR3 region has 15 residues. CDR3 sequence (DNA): TGTGCCAGTTCTTCCCGGGGTAAAAGCGCCGACGAGCAGTACTTC. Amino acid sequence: CASSSRGKSADEQYF.

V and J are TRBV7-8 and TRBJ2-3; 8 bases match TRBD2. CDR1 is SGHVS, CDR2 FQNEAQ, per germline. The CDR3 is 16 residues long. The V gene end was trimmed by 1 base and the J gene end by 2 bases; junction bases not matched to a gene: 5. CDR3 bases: TGTGCCAGCAGCTTAGAAGCGGGGGAAATCACAGATACGCAGTATTTT. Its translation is CASSLEAGEITDTQYF. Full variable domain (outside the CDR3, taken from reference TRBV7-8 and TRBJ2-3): GAGVSQSPRYKVAKRGQDVALRCDPISGHVSLFWYQQALGQGPEFLTYFQNEAQLDKSGLPSDRFFAERPEGSVSTLKIQRTQQEDSAVYLCASSLEAGEITDTQYFGPGTRLTVL.

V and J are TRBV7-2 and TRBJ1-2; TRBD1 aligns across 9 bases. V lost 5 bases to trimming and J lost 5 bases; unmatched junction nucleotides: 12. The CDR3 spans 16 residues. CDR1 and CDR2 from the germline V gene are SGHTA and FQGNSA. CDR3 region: CASSISRDRVPYGYTF. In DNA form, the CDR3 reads TGTGCCAGCAGCATCAGCCGGGACAGGGTTCCTTATGGCTACACCTTC.

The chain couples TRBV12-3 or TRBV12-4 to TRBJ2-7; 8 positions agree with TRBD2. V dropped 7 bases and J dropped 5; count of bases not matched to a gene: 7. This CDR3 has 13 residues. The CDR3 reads CASTGGGIHEQYF. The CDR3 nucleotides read TGTGCCAGCACCGGGGGGGGGATCCACGAGCAGTACTTC.

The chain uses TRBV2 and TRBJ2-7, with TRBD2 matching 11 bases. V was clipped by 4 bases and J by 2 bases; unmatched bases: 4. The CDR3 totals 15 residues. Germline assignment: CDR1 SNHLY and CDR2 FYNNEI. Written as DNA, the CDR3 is TGTGCCAGCAGTGCCGGGACTAGCGGTCCCTACGAGCAGTACTTC. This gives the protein CASSAGTSGPYEQYF. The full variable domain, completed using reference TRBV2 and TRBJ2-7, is EPEVTQTPSHQVTQMGQEVILRCVPISNHLYFYWYRQILGQKVEFLVSFYNNEISEKSEIFDDQFSVERPDGSNFTLKIRSTKLEDSAMYFCASSAGTSGPYEQYFGPGTRLTVT.

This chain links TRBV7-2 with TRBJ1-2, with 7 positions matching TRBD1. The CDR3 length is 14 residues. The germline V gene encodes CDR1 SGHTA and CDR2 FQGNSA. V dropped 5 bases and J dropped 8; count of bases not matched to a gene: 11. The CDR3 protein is CASSGRTGAAGYTF. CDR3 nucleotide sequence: TGTGCCAGCAGCGGGAGGACAGGAGCGGCGGGCTACACCTTC.

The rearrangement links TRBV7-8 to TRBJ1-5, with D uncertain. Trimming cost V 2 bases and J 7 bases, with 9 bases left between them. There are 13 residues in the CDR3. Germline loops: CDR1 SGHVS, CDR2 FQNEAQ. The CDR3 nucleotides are TGTGCCAGCAGCTTAAGCATAACGCAGCCCCAGCATTTT. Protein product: CASSLSITQPQHF. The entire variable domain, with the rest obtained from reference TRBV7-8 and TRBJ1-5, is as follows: GAGVSQSPRYKVAKRGQDVALRCDPISGHVSLFWYQQALGQGPEFLTYFQNEAQLDKSGLPSDRFFAERPEGSVSTLKIQRTQQEDSAVYLCASSLSITQPQHFGDGTRLSIL.

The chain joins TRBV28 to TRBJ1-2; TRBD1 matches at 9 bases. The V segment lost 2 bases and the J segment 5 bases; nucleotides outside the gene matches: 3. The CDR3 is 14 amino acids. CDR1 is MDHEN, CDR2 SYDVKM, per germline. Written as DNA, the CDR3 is TGTGCCAGCAGTTTACCTGGACAGGGGTATGGCTACACCTTC. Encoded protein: CASSLPGQGYGYTF.

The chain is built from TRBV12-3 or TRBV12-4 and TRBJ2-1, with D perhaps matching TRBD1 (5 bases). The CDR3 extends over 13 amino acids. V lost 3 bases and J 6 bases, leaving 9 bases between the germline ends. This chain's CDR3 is CASSFWQGNEQFF. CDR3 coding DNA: TGTGCCAGCAGTTTCTGGCAGGGCAATGAGCAGTTCTTC.

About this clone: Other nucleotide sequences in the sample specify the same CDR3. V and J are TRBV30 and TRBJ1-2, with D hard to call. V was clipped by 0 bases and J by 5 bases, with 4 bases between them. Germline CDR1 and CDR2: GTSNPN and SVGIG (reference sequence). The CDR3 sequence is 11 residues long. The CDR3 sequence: CAWSVGYGYTF. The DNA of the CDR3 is TGTGCCTGGAGTGTCGGGTATGGCTACACCTTC.

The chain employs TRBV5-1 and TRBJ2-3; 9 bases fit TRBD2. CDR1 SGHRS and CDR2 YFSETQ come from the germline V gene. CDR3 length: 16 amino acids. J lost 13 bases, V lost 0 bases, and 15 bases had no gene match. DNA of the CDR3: TGCGCCAGCAGCTTGGGTAACTTGGGTTCCGGGACTAGCAAGTATTTT. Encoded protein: CASSLGNLGSGTSKYF. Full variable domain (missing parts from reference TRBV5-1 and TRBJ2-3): KAGVTQTPRYLIKTRGQQVTLSCSPISGHRSVSWYQQTPGQGLQFLFEYFSETQRNKGNFPGRFSGRQFSNSRSEMNVSTLELGDSALYLCASSLGNLGSGTSKYFGPGTRLTVL.

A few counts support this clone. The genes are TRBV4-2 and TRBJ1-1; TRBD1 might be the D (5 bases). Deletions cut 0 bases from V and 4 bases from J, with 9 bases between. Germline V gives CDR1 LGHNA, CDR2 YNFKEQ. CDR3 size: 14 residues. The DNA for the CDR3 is TGTGCCAGCAGCCAAGATCAGGGCAGCACTGAAGCTTTCTTT. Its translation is CASSQDQGSTEAFF.

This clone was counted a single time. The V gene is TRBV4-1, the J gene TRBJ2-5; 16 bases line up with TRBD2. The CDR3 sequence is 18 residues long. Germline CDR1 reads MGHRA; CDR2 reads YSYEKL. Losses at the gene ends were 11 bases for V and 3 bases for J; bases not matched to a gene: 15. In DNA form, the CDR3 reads TGCGCCGTGGCGGTTGGGACTAGCGGGGGGGCCCATAAAGAGACCCAGTACTTC. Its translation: CAVAVGTSGGAHKETQYF.

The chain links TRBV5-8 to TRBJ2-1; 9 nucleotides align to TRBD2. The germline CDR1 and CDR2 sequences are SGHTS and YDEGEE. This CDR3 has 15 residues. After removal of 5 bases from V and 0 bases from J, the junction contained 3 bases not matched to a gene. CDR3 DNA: TGTGCCAGCAGTATTAGCGGGAGCTCCTACAATGAGCAGTTCTTC. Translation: CASSISGSSYNEQFF.

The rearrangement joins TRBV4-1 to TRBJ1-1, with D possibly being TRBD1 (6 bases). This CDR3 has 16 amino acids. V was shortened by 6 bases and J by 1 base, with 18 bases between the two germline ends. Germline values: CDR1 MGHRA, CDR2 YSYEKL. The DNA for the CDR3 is TGCGCCAGCAGTCCCAGGCGGGGGGCAGAGAACACTGAAGCTTTCTTT. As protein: CASSPRRGAENTEAFF.

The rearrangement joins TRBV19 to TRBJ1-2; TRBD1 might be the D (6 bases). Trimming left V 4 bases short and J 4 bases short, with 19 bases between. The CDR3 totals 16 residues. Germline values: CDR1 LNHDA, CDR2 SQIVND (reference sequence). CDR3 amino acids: CASSTPSRTEAYGYTF. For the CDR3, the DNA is TGTGCCAGTAGTACCCCGAGTCGGACAGAAGCCTATGGCTACACCTTC. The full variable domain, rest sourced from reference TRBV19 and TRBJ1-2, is DGGITQSPKYLFRKEGQNVTLSCEQNLNHDAMYWYRQDPGQGLRLIYYSQIVNDFQKGDIAEGYSVSREKKESFPLTVTSAQKNPTAFYLCASSTPSRTEAYGYTFGSGTRLTVV.